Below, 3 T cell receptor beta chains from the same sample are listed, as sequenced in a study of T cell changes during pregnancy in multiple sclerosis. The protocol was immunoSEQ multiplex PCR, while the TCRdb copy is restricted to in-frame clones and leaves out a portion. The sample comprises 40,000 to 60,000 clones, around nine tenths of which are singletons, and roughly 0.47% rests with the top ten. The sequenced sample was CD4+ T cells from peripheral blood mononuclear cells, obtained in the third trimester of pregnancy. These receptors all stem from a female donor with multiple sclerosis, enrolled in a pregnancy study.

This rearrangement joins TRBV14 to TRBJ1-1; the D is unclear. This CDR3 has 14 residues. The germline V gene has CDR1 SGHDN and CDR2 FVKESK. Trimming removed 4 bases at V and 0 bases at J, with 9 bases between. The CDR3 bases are TGTGCCAGCAGCCGAGGCAGAATGAACACTGAAGCTTTCTTT. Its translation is CASSRGRMNTEAFF.

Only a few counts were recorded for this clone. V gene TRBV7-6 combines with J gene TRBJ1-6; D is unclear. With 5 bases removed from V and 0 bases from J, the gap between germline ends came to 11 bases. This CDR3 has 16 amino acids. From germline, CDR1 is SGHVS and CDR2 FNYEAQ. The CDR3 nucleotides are TGTGCCAGCAGCCCCGACTCGAGCTCCTATAATTCACCCCTCCACTTT. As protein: CASSPDSSSYNSPLHF.

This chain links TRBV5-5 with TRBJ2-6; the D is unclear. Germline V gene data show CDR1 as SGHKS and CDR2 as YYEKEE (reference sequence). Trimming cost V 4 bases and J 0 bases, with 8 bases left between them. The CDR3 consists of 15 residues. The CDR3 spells CASSRPGSGANVLTF. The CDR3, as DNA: TGTGCCAGCAGCCGTCCCGGCTCTGGGGCCAACGTCCTGACTTTC.